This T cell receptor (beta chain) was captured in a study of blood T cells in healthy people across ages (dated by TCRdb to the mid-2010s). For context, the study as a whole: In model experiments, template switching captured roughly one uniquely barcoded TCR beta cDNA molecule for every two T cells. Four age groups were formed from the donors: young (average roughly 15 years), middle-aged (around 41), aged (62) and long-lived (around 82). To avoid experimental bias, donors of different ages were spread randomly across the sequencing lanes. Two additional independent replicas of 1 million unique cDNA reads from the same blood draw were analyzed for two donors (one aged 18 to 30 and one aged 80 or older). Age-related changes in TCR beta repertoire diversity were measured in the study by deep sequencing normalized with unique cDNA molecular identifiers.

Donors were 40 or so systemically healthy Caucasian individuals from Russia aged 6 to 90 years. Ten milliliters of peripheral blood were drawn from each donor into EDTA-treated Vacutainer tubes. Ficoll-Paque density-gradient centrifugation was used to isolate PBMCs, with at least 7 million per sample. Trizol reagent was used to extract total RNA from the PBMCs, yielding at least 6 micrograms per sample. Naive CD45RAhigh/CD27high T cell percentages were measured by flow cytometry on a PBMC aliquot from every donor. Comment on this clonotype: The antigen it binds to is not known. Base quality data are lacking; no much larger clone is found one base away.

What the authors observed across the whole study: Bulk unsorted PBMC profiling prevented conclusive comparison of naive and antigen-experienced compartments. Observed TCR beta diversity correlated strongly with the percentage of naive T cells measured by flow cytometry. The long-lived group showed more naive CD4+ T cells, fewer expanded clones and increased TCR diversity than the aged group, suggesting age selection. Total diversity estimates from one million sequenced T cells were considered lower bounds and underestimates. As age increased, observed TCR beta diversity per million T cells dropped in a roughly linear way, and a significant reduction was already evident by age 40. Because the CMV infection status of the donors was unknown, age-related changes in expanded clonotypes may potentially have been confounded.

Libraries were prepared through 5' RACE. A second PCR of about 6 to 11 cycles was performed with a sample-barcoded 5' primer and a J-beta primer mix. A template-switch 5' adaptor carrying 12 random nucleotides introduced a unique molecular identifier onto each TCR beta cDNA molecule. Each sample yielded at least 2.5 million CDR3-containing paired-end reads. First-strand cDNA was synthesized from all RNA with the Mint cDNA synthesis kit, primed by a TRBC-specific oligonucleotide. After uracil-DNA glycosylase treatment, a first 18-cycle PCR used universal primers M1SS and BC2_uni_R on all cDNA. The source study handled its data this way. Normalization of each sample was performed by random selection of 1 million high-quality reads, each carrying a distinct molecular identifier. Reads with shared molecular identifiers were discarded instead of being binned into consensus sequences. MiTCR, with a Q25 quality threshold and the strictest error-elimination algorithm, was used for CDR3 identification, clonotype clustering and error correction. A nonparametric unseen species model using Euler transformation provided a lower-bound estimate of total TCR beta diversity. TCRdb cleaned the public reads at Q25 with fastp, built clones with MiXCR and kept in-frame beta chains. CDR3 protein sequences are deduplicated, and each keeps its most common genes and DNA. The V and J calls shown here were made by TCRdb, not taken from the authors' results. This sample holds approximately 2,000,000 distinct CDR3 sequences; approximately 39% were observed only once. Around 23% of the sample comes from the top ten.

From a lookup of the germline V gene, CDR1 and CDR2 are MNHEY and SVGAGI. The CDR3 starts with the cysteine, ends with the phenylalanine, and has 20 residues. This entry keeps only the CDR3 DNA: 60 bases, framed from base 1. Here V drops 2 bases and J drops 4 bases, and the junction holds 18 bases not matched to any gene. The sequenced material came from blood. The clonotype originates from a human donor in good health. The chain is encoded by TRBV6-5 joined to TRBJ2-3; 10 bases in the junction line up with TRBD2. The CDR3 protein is CASSYPSNPSGGVLADTQYF. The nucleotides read TGTGCCAGCAGTTACCCGAGCAACCCTAGCGGGGGAGTATTGGCAGATACGCAGTATTTT.